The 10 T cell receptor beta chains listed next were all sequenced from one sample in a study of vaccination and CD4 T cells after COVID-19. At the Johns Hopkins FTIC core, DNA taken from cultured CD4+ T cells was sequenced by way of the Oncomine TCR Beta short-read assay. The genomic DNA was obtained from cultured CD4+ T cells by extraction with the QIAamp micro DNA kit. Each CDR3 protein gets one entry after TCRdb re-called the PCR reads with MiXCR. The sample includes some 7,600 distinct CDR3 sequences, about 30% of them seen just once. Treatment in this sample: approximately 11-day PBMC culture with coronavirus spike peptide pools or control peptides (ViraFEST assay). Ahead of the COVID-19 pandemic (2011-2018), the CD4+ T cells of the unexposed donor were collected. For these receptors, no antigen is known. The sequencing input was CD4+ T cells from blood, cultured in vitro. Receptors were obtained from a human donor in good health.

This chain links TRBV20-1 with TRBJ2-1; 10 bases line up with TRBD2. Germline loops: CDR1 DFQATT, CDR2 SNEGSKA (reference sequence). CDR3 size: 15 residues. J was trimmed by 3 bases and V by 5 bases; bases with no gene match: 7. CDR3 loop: CSAPVAGGSYNEQFF. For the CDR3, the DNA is TGCAGTGCTCCAGTAGCGGGAGGTAGCTACAATGAGCAGTTCTTC.

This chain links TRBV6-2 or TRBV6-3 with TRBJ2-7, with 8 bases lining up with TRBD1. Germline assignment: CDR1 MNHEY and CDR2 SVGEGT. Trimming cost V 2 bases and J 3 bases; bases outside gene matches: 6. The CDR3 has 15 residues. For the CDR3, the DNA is TGTGCCAGCAGTTACCGCAGCAGGGGGCTCTACGAGCAGTACTTC. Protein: CASSYRSRGLYEQYF.

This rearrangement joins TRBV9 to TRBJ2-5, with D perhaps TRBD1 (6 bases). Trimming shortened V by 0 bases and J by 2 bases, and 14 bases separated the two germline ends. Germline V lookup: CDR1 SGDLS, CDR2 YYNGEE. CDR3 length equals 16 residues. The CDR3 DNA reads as TGTGCCAGCAGCGTAGATCCCCTAGGGGGACAAGAGACCCAGTACTTC. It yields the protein CASSVDPLGGQETQYF.

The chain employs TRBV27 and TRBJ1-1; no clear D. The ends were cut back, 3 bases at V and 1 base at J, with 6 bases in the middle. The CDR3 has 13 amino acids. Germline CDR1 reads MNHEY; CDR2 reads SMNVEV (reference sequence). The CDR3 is CASSLYRNTEAFF. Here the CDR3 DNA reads TGTGCCAGCAGTTTGTACAGGAACACTGAAGCTTTCTTT.

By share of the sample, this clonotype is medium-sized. CDR3 residues: CATSRGREGGYTF. CDR3 coding DNA: TGTGCCACCAGCAGAGGCAGGGAGGGTGGCTACACCTTC. The V and J genes are TRBV15 and TRBJ1-2, with D tentatively TRBD1 (5 bases). The CDR3 extends over 13 amino acids. Trimming left V 1 base short and J 7 bases short, with 10 bases between. Germline V gene data show CDR1 as LNHNV and CDR2 as YYDKDF (reference sequence).

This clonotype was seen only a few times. This CDR3 is CSATIDRGRTGELFF. Here the CDR3 DNA reads TGCAGTGCAACCATCGACAGGGGGCGTACCGGGGAGCTGTTTTTT. J is TRBJ2-2 and V is TRBV20-1; 10 bases agree with TRBD1. Germline values: CDR1 DFQATT, CDR2 SNEGSKA (reference sequence). Trimming cost V 6 bases and J 5 bases; bases outside gene matches: 9. There are 15 residues in the CDR3.

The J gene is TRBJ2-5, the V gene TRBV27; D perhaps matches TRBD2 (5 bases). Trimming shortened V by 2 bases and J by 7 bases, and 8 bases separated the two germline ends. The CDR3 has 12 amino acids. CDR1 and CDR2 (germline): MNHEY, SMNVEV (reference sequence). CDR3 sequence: CASSLHRGTQYF. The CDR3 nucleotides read TGTGCCAGCAGTTTACACCGGGGGACCCAGTACTTC.

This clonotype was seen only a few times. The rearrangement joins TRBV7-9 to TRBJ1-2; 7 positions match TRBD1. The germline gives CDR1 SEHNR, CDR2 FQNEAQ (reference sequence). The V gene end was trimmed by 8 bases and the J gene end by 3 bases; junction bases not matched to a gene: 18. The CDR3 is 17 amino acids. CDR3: CASGYLQRGLRDYGYTF. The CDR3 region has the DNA TGTGCCAGCGGGTACTTGCAAAGGGGGCTCCGGGACTATGGCTACACCTTC.

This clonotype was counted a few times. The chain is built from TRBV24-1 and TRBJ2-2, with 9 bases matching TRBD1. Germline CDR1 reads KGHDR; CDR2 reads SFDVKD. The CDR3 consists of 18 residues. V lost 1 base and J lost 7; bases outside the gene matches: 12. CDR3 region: CATSDFETGGERGGELFF. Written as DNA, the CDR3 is TGTGCCACCAGTGATTTCGAGACAGGGGGAGAACGGGGCGGGGAGCTGTTTTTT.

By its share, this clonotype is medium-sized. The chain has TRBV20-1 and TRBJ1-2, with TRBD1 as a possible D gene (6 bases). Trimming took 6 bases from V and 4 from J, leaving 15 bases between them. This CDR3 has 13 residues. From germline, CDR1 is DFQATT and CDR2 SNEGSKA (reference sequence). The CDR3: CSARPGASYGYTF. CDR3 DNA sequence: TGCAGTGCCCGTCCGGGGGCCTCCTATGGCTACACCTTC.